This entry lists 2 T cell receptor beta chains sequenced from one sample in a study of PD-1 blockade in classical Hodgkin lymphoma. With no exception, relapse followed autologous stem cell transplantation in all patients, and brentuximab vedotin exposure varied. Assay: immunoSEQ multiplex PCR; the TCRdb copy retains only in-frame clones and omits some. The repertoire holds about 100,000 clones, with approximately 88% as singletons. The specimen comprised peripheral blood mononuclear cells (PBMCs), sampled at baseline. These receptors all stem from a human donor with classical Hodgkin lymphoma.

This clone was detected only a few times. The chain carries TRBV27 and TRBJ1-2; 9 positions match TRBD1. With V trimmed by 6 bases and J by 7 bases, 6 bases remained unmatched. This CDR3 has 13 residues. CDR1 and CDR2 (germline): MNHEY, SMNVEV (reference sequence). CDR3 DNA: TGTGCCAGCAGCCAACAGGGGGCGGGTGGCTACACCTTC. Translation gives CASSQQGAGGYTF.

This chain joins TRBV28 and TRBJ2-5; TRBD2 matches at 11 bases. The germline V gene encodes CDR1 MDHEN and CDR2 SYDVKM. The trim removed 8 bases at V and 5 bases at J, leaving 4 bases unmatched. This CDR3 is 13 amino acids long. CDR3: CASGRTSGETQYF. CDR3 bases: TGTGCCAGCGGGAGGACTAGCGGGGAGACCCAGTACTTC.